This T cell receptor beta chain was captured in a study of glioma-infiltrating T cells. Study-level results: Non-neoplastic patients had below-expected tissue-blood divergence, while all gliomas exceeded expectation. CDR3 overlap between tissue and blood was very small.

Amplification of TCR alpha and beta CDR3 regions from RNA used iRepertoire nested multiplex PCR. TCRdb redid the calling of the multiplex PCR reads with MiXCR, one entry per CDR3 protein. The sample lists around 190,000 distinct CDR3 sequences, more than 35% occurring once. This clonotype was observed many times. Its antigen is as yet unknown. The CDR3 has 15 amino acids. The V segment lost 6 bases and the J segment 2 bases; nucleotides outside the gene matches: 8. Germline V CDR1 and CDR2: MNHEY, SMNVEV (reference sequence). The receptor was isolated from a human donor with low-grade glioma or glioblastoma, undergoing nonglioma brain surgery, or in good health (not recorded which). The sequenced sample was glioma tissue, nonneoplastic brain tissue, or PBMCs (not recorded which). The chain employs TRBV27 and TRBJ2-7, with 9 positions matching TRBD1. The CDR3 sequence: CASSEGQGKTYEQYF. The CDR3 coding sequence is TGTGCCAGCAGCGAAGGACAGGGGAAGACCTACGAGCAGTACTTC.